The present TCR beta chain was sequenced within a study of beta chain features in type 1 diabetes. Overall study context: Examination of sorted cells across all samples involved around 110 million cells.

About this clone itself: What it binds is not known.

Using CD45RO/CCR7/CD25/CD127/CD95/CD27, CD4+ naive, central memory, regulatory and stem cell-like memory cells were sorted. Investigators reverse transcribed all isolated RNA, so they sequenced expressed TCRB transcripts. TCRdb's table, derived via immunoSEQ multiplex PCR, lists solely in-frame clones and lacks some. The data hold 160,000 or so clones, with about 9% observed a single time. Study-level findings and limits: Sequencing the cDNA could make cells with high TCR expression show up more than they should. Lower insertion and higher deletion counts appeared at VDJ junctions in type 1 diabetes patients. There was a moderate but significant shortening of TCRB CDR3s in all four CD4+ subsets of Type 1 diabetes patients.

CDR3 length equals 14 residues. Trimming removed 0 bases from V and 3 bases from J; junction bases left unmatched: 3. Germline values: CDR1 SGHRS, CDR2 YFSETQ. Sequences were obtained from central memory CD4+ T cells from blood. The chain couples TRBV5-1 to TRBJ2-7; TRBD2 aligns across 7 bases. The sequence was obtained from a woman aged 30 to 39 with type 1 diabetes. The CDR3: CASSLGGSVYEQYF. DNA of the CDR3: TGCGCCAGCAGCTTGGGCGGGAGCGTCTACGAGCAGTACTTC.